This T cell receptor beta chain was captured by sequencing in a study of blood T cell repertoires in COVID-19 (dated by TCRdb to 2019 to 2021). A note on the overall study: Collaborator samples came from the United States, Italy and Spain and covered acute and convalescent phases of COVID-19. The prospective study material was composed of cDNA or gDNA derived from T cells, B-cell-depleted T cells, or PBMCs. The repertoires were released in a freely available public database meant as a resource for research on the immune response to SARS-CoV-2. Sample metadata almost always included a de-identified subject ID, COVID-19 status, age in years and sex. Samples were obtained from the ongoing ImmuneRACE study (first 160 participants) and from about 1,300 subjects provided by 6 global collaborators. The dataset comprised deeply sampled blood TCRbeta repertoires from subjects exposed to, actively infected with, or recovered from COVID-19. Where available, HLA class I and class II types were obtained from metadata supplied by the sample provider rather than from assay-based typing.

Summary of the overall study and its limitations: How much clinical and demographic metadata was included differed by source and by participant, and the metadata was provided uncurated.

Via the germline V gene, CDR1 is SNHLY and CDR2 FYNNEI. The CDR3, from cysteine to phenylalanine, totals 15 residues. Only the CDR3 portion is preserved as DNA: 45 bases, with reading frame beginning at the first base. Trimming costs V 6 bases and J 5 bases, and their ends lie 19 bases apart. TCRbeta CDR3 regions were amplified from genomic DNA by means of the immunoSEQ Assay, a bias-controlled multiplex PCR. Under the source paper's analysis protocol: Nucleated cell counts per sample were estimated from amplification of reference gene primers within the assay. Sequence reads were collapsed and filtered to measure the absolute abundance of every unique TCRbeta CDR3 rearrangement. For each sample, productive Simpson clonality was calculated by taking the square root of Simpson's diversity index across productive rearrangements. The immuneACCESS repertoire file appears here via TCRdb, limited to in-frame rearrangements. These files lack a portion of the clones; in checked studies, under half of the deficit traces to unresolved V genes, and the cause of the others is not known. The V and J calls and clone size come from that table; D and trimming were worked out from the DNA. For this sample there are about 300,000 clones; 89% appear just once. About 1.7% of the sample goes to the ten largest clones.

Enrolling through a virtual design, the prospective study's participants ranged in age from roughly 18 to 90 years and lived across roughly 24 United States geographic areas. To assign participants to cohorts, the prospective study relied on clinical history that participants themselves reported in a screening survey and a study questionnaire. Recovered participants in ImmuneRACE Cohort 3 were defined by two consecutive negative NP/OP PCR tests, clearance by a healthcare professional, or resolution of symptoms. In the prospective study, mobile phlebotomists collected whole blood, serum and a nasopharyngeal or oropharyngeal swab from each participant. Participants in the prospective study had the option to provide additional blood draws and questionnaires over a roughly 2-month period. Before DNA extraction, prospective study blood samples were shipped either frozen or at room temperature. With respect to this clone: The antigen it recognizes is unknown. No base qualities exist here, and no much larger clone lies one base off it.

The TCR originated in a woman in her thirties or forties who had recovered from COVID-19. The chain employs TRBV2 and TRBJ1-1, and TRBD1 may be the D gene, going by 6 matching bases. Sequenced sample: PBMCs or T cells enriched from blood (not recorded which). The CDR3 reads CASRGLSGARTEAFF. The nucleotide sequence reads TGTGCCAGCAGGGGTCTGTCAGGGGCGAGGACTGAAGCTTTCTTT. The full variable domain, with segments outside the CDR3 supplied by the reference TRBV2 and TRBJ1-1 proteins, appears as EPEVTQTPSHQVTQMGQEVILRCVPISNHLYFYWYRQILGQKVEFLVSFYNNEISEKSEIFDDQFSVERPDGSNFTLKIRSTKLEDSAMYFCASRGLSGARTEAFFGQGTRLTVV.